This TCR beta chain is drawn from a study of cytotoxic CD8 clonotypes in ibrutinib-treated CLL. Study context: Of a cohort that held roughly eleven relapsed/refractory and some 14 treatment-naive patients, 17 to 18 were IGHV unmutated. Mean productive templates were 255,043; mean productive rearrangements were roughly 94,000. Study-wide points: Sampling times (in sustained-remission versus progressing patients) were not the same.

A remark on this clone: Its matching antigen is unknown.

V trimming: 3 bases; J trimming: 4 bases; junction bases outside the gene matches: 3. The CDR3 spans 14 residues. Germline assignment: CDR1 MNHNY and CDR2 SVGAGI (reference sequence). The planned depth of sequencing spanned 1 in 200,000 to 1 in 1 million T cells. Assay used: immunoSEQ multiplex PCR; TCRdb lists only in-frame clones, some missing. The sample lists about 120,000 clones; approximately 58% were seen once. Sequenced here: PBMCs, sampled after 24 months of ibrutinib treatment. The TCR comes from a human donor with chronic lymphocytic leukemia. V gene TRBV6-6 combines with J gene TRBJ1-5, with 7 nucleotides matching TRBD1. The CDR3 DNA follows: TGTGCCAGCAGTTATTCGACAGGGAATCAGCCCCAGCATTTT. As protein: CASSYSTGNQPQHF.